One sample yielded the 15 T cell receptor beta chains listed below, sequenced in a study of T cell repertoires in cytomegalovirus infection. TCRdb re-called the reads with MiXCR, one entry per CDR3 protein. The sample yields some 700,000 distinct CDR3 sequences, less than 40% seen once. The sample comprised PBMCs. All receptors derive from a human donor in good health (CMV status not recorded). Some clones in this sample may be carry-over from other donors' samples.

This clonotype has a handful of counts. The chain employs TRBV28 and TRBJ2-1; the D call may be TRBD1 or TRBD2 (6 bases each). Trimming removed 6 bases from V and 3 bases from J, with 24 bases in between. Germline V gene data show CDR1 as MDHEN and CDR2 as SYDVKM. This CDR3 has 18 residues. The CDR3 spells CASSSPREGGGGYNEQFF. CDR3 sequence (DNA): TGTGCCAGCAGCTCACCCCGAGAGGGGGGAGGAGGCTACAATGAGCAGTTCTTC.

This clonotype was found a few times. This chain links TRBV11-2 with TRBJ2-1, with TRBD2 matching over 12 bases. V lost 8 bases, J lost 4 bases, and 6 bases stayed unmatched. The CDR3 sequence is 15 residues long. Germline V gene lookup returns CDR1 SGHAT and CDR2 FQNNGV. This CDR3 reads CASGRTSGMYNEQFF. The DNA of the CDR3 is TGTGCCAGCGGTCGGACTAGCGGGATGTACAATGAGCAGTTCTTC.

The CDR3 DNA reads TGTGCCAGCAGTGGGCCACTAGTCGGGAACCACGAGCAGTACTTC. This translates into CASSGPLVGNHEQYF. The J gene is TRBJ2-7, the V gene TRBV27, with a possible D match to TRBD2 (5 bases). Trimming took 5 bases from V and 5 from J, leaving 19 bases between them. Germline lookup yields CDR1 MNHEY and CDR2 SMNVEV (reference sequence). This CDR3 is built from 15 residues.

The rearrangement uses TRBV5-4 and TRBJ2-3; D possibly corresponds to TRBD1 (6 bases). CDR1 and CDR2 (germline): SGHNT, YYREEE (reference sequence). V was shortened by 2 bases and J by 10 bases, with 11 bases between the two germline ends. The length of the CDR3 is 12 residues. In DNA, the CDR3 is TGTGCCAGCAGCTTTTCAGGGGCACCGCAGTATTTT. Encoded protein: CASSFSGAPQYF.

J is TRBJ1-1 and V is TRBV20-1, with D possibly TRBD1 on 5 matching bases. Germline V gives CDR1 DFQATT, CDR2 SNEGSKA (reference sequence). The CDR3 covers 13 residues. Trimming took off 2 bases at V and 5 bases at J, with 12 bases between the two ends. The CDR3 region is CSARSGGGTEAFF. CDR3 DNA: TGCAGTGCTAGATCCGGTGGGGGGACTGAAGCTTTCTTT.

The sample holds one count of this clonotype. The junction shows a germline mismatch at one end, possibly a read error. The J gene is TRBJ2-3, the V gene TRBV7-2, with D tentatively TRBD1 (5 bases). CDR1 and CDR2 (germline): SGHTA, FQGNSA. The CDR3 runs 14 residues. The CDR3 DNA is TGTGCCAGCAGCTCCGCGGTGGGCACAGGTACGCAGTATTTT. Protein: CASSSAVGTGTQYF.

This clonotype was observed a few times. The chain carries TRBV5-1 and TRBJ1-2, with 7 positions matching TRBD1. Germline CDR1 and CDR2: SGHRS and YFSETQ. The CDR3 has 16 residues. V was clipped by 0 bases and J by 6 bases; unmatched bases: 11. CDR3 DNA: TGCGCCAGCAGCTTGGCCAGGGACAGCTTATGGGATGGCTACACCTTC. Protein product: CASSLARDSLWDGYTF.

About this clonotype: A single base separates this from a much larger clone, so it may be a read error. Since the CDR3 does not end with the conserved phenylalanine or tryptophan, this likely comes from a read error. V is TRBV10-3 and J is TRBJ2-5; TRBD1 aligns across 8 bases. V shed 5 bases, J shed 2 bases, and the junction held 13 bases outside the gene matches. CDR3 length: 17 amino acids. Germline values: CDR1 ENHRY, CDR2 SYGVKD. Written as DNA, the CDR3 is TGTGCCATCAGTACCGTCCCGGGACAGGTGGGTCAAGAGACCCAGTACTTA. Translating it yields CAISTVPGQVGQETQYL.

Remarks on this clonotype: This sequence may be a read error, since a much larger clone differs from it by one base. Since the CDR3 does not end with the conserved phenylalanine or tryptophan, this likely comes from a read error. The rearrangement joins TRBV7-2 to TRBJ2-1, with D uncertain. Trimming stripped 5 bases from V and 1 base from J, with 12 bases between. The CDR3 covers 15 residues. Germline V lookup: CDR1 SGHTA, CDR2 FQGNSA. The chain's CDR3 is CASSTRTESYNEQFC. For the CDR3, the DNA is TGTGCCAGCAGCACCCGGACGGAATCCTACAATGAGCAGTTCTGC.

A few counts support this clonotype. This chain connects TRBV7-9 to TRBJ1-2; 7 positions match TRBD1. Germline CDR1 reads SEHNR; CDR2 reads FQNEAQ (reference sequence). The CDR3 covers 13 residues. V lost 3 bases, J lost 8 bases, and 6 bases stayed unmatched. This CDR3 is CASSFQQGLGYTF. The CDR3 DNA sequence: TGTGCCAGCAGCTTCCAACAGGGGTTGGGCTACACCTTC.

Of note for this clonotype: A much larger clone differs by one base, so this may be a read error. This chain connects TRBV7-9 to TRBJ2-7, with TRBD1 as a possible D gene (5 bases). In germline, CDR1 is SEHNR, CDR2 FQNEAQ (reference sequence). V was pared by 4 bases and J by 3 bases, with 7 bases between. There are 12 residues in the CDR3. The CDR3 region is CASSYQGYEQYF. The CDR3 region has the DNA TGTGCCAGCAGCTACCAGGGCTACGAGCAGTACTTC.

The rearrangement uses TRBV10-3 and TRBJ1-1; D not resolved. V shed 7 bases and J shed 5 bases, with 11 bases lying between them. From germline, CDR1 is ENHRY and CDR2 SYGVKD. The CDR3 runs to 12 residues. The CDR3: CAIKDGRTEAFF. CDR3 nucleotide sequence: TGTGCCATCAAGGATGGGCGGACTGAAGCTTTCTTT.

The V gene is TRBV6-1, the J gene TRBJ1-4, with TRBD1 as a possible D gene (5 bases). The CDR3 runs to 13 residues. Trimming pared 2 bases from V and 11 bases from J, leaving 12 bases between. Germline V gene data show CDR1 as MNHNS and CDR2 as SASEGT. The CDR3 here is CASSEIGGGKLFF. DNA of the CDR3: TGTGCCAGCAGTGAAATAGGTGGGGGGAAACTGTTTTTT.

The V and J genes are TRBV2 and TRBJ1-6; perhaps TRBD1 as D (5 bases). Germline V CDR1 and CDR2: SNHLY, FYNNEI. The CDR3 totals 13 residues. Trimming took off 6 bases at V and 6 bases at J, with 9 bases between the two ends. Here the CDR3 reads CASRDTANSPLHF. The CDR3 bases are TGTGCCAGCAGGGACACAGCTAATTCACCCCTCCACTTT.

The table lists this clonotype with many counts. V is TRBV7-2 and J is TRBJ1-1, with 7 bases matching TRBD1. The germline V gene has CDR1 SGHTA and CDR2 FQGNSA. The CDR3 is 13 amino acids. V gave up 4 bases and J gave up 4 bases; unmatched junction bases: 3. This chain's CDR3 is CASSSQGGTEAFF. CDR3 coding DNA: TGTGCCAGCAGCTCTCAGGGGGGCACTGAAGCTTTCTTT.